This record looks at one T cell receptor (beta chain) sequence and its context. The V and J ends lost 0 bases and 3 bases respectively, with 14 bases between them. This CDR3 has 17 amino acids. CDR1 is MNHEY and CDR2 is SVGEGT in the germline V gene. TCRdb's copy holds only in-frame clones and misses some; the assay was immunoSEQ multiplex PCR. The table lists a few hundred thousand clones, around 92% of them singletons. The sample originates from a study of blood T cell repertoires in COVID-19. This sequence joins TRBV6-2 or TRBV6-3 and TRBJ2-2; D gene uncertain. This TCR was recovered from a woman aged 25-40 years who had recovered from COVID-19. Sequencing was carried out using PBMCs or T cells enriched from blood (not recorded which). For the CDR3, the DNA is TGTGCCAGCAGTTACTCGACCAGGCAGGCTGACACCGGGGAGCTGTTTTTT. Encoded protein: CASSYSTRQADTGELFF.